This is a list of T cell receptor beta chains from one sample in a study of blood T cell repertoires in COVID-19. Sequenced by immunoSEQ multiplex PCR; TCRdb stores in-frame clones only, minus some. The table shows 200,000 to 300,000 clones, with about 73% occurring only once. The sequenced sample was peripheral blood. Receptors were obtained from a woman aged 80 or older with acute or convalescent COVID-19. Each CDR3 is given with its conserved first and last residue. The D gene is left open where the match is weak. Only some rows state a clone size, as once, few, many or a class for expanded clones.

D gene: .; clone size: .; V gene: TRBV6-1; J gene: TRBJ1-4; CDR3 DNA: TGTGCCAGCAGTGAATTGGGGGCAGGGAATGAAAAACTGTTTTTT; CDR3 protein: CASSELGAGNEKLFF
D gene: .; clone size: few; V gene: TRBV20-1; J gene: TRBJ1-2; CDR3 DNA: TGCAGTGCTAGCGAGAACTATGGCTACACCTTC; CDR3 protein: CSASENYGYTF
D gene: .; clone size: .; V gene: TRBV5-1; J gene: TRBJ1-4; CDR3 DNA: TGCGCCAGCAGCTTGGGGCAGGGGACAACTAATGAAAAACTGTTTTTT; CDR3 protein: CASSLGQGTTNEKLFF
D gene: TRBD2; clone size: few; V gene: TRBV6-5; J gene: TRBJ2-7; CDR3 DNA: TGTGCCAGCAGTTACGGGGGACTAGCGCGTCACTACGAGCAGTACTTC; CDR3 protein: CASSYGGLARHYEQYF
D gene: .; clone size: few; V gene: TRBV5-6; J gene: TRBJ1-2; CDR3 DNA: TGTGCCAGCAGCCCGTGGACAGAGCGTGGCTACACCTTC; CDR3 protein: CASSPWTERGYTF
D gene: .; clone size: once; V gene: TRBV7-2; J gene: TRBJ1-2; CDR3 DNA: TGTGCCAGCAGCTTACCCGGGGTACATGGCTACACCTTC; CDR3 protein: CASSLPGVHGYTF
D gene: .; clone size: .; V gene: TRBV2; J gene: TRBJ2-5; CDR3 DNA: TGTGCCAGCAGTGTTCTGGAGACCCAGTACTTC; CDR3 protein: CASSVLETQYF
D gene: .; clone size: few; V gene: TRBV5-6; J gene: TRBJ2-5; CDR3 DNA: TGTGCCAGCAGCTTGGGGCAGGGGATCGAGACCCAGTACTTC; CDR3 protein: CASSLGQGIETQYF
D gene: TRBD2; clone size: .; V gene: TRBV9; J gene: TRBJ2-3; CDR3 DNA: TGTGCCAGCAGCGAGAGCGGGAGTGGCACAGATACGCAGTATTTT; CDR3 protein: CASSESGSGTDTQYF
D gene: .; clone size: .; V gene: TRBV9; J gene: TRBJ2-3; CDR3 DNA: TGTGCCAGCACCTTGAACGGAGATACGCAGTATTTT; CDR3 protein: CASTLNGDTQYF
D gene: .; clone size: .; V gene: TRBV11-3; J gene: TRBJ2-3; CDR3 DNA: TGTGCCAGCAGCTTAGGAGGCGGAGACACAGATACGCAGTATTTT; CDR3 protein: CASSLGGGDTDTQYF
D gene: .; clone size: few; V gene: TRBV10-3; J gene: TRBJ1-5; CDR3 DNA: TGTGCCATCAGTGAAGGGAGGGAGTCTCAGCCCCAGCATTTT; CDR3 protein: CAISEGRESQPQHF
D gene: .; clone size: .; V gene: TRBV12-3/TRBV12-4; J gene: TRBJ1-1; CDR3 DNA: TGTGCCAGCAGTGCCGACAGCCGCACTGAAGCTTTCTTT; CDR3 protein: CASSADSRTEAFF
D gene: TRBD2; clone size: .; V gene: TRBV6-5; J gene: TRBJ2-2; CDR3 DNA: TGTGCCAGCAGTTACACGGGACTAGCGGGAGCCGGGGAGCTGTTTTTT; CDR3 protein: CASSYTGLAGAGELFF
D gene: .; clone size: few; V gene: TRBV7-9; J gene: TRBJ1-4; CDR3 DNA: TGTGCCAGCAGCTTACTATCGATTGGGCTGGAAAAACTGTTTTTT; CDR3 protein: CASSLLSIGLEKLFF
D gene: .; clone size: .; V gene: TRBV6-1; J gene: TRBJ1-6; CDR3 DNA: TGTGCCAGCAGTGAAGCGGGAGGGTATAATTCACCCCTCCACTTT; CDR3 protein: CASSEAGGYNSPLHF
D gene: .; clone size: .; V gene: TRBV19; J gene: TRBJ2-2; CDR3 DNA: TGTGCCAGTAATTTCCAGGGTGGCACCGGGGAGCTGTTTTTT; CDR3 protein: CASNFQGGTGELFF
D gene: TRBD2; clone size: .; V gene: TRBV4-3; J gene: TRBJ2-7; CDR3 DNA: TGCGCCAGCAGCCAAGATACGGGGGGGCCCTACGAGCAGTACTTC; CDR3 protein: CASSQDTGGPYEQYF
D gene: TRBD1; clone size: many; V gene: TRBV6-2/TRBV6-3; J gene: TRBJ1-2; CDR3 DNA: TGTGCCAGCAGTCATCAACAGGGGCCGTTATATGGCTACACCTTC; CDR3 protein: CASSHQQGPLYGYTF
D gene: TRBD1; clone size: .; V gene: TRBV15; J gene: TRBJ2-4; CDR3 DNA: TGTGCCACCAGCAAACAGGGGACCAAAAACATTCAGTACTTC; CDR3 protein: CATSKQGTKNIQYF
D gene: .; clone size: few; V gene: TRBV3-1/TRBV3-2; J gene: TRBJ1-4; CDR3 DNA: TGTGCCAGCAGCCTGGACACTTGGAATGAAAAACTGTTTTTT; CDR3 protein: CASSLDTWNEKLFF
D gene: TRBD2; clone size: .; V gene: TRBV3-1/TRBV3-2; J gene: TRBJ2-5; CDR3 DNA: TGTGCCAGCAGCCAGATGTTAGCGGGAGGGTGGGAGACCCAGTACTTC; CDR3 protein: CASSQMLAGGWETQYF
D gene: .; clone size: .; V gene: TRBV6-2/TRBV6-3; J gene: TRBJ2-3; CDR3 DNA: TGTGCCAGCAGTTTTCAATTCCCAGAAGATACGCAGTATTTT; CDR3 protein: CASSFQFPEDTQYF
D gene: .; clone size: .; V gene: TRBV6-4; J gene: TRBJ2-3; CDR3 DNA: TGTGCCAGCTCCAGAAAAACAGATACGCAGTATTTT; CDR3 protein: CASSRKTDTQYF
D gene: TRBD1; clone size: .; V gene: TRBV6-2/TRBV6-3; J gene: TRBJ2-1; CDR3 DNA: TGTGCCAGCAGTTTCCCGGGACAGCTTTACAATGAGCAGTTCTTC; CDR3 protein: CASSFPGQLYNEQFF
D gene: TRBD1; clone size: few; V gene: TRBV9; J gene: TRBJ2-7; CDR3 DNA: TGTGCCAGCAGCGCTTGGGACAGGACCTACGAGCAGTACTTC; CDR3 protein: CASSAWDRTYEQYF
D gene: .; clone size: .; V gene: TRBV6-2/TRBV6-3; J gene: TRBJ1-2; CDR3 DNA: TGTGCCAGCAGTTTGGGAGTAGCTAACTATGGCTACACCTTC; CDR3 protein: CASSLGVANYGYTF
D gene: .; clone size: .; V gene: TRBV18; J gene: TRBJ1-1; CDR3 DNA: TGTGCCAGCTCACCACCTTCCGGGGGGGGGATTGGTGAAGCTTTCTTT; CDR3 protein: CASSPPSGGGIGEAFF
D gene: TRBD2; clone size: few; V gene: TRBV5-4; J gene: TRBJ2-7; CDR3 DNA: TGTGCCAGCAGCTCGGGACTAGCGGGAGGAACAAACGAGCAGTACTTC; CDR3 protein: CASSSGLAGGTNEQYF
D gene: .; clone size: few; V gene: TRBV27; J gene: TRBJ2-6; CDR3 DNA: TGTGCCAGCAGTTTAAACTGGGGAGTGGGGGCCAACGTCCTGACTTTC; CDR3 protein: CASSLNWGVGANVLTF
D gene: .; clone size: .; V gene: TRBV2; J gene: TRBJ2-1; CDR3 DNA: TGTGCCAGCAGTCTGACTATTTTCCAGTTCTTC; CDR3 protein: CASSLTIFQFF
D gene: TRBD2; clone size: .; V gene: TRBV7-2; J gene: TRBJ2-3; CDR3 DNA: TGTGCCAGCAGCTTGCCGGGACTAGCGGGGGGGCCAGATACGCAGTATTTT; CDR3 protein: CASSLPGLAGGPDTQYF
D gene: .; clone size: .; V gene: TRBV6-5; J gene: TRBJ1-3; CDR3 DNA: TGTGCCAGCAGTTCCGGGGGGTTCGCTGGAAACACCATATATTTT; CDR3 protein: CASSSGGFAGNTIYF
D gene: .; clone size: .; V gene: TRBV6-4; J gene: TRBJ1-2; CDR3 DNA: TGTGCCAGCAGTGGAACAGGGAGAAGTGGCTACACCTTC; CDR3 protein: CASSGTGRSGYTF
D gene: TRBD1; clone size: .; V gene: TRBV3-1/TRBV3-2; J gene: TRBJ1-6; CDR3 DNA: TGTGCCAGCAGCCGGGCTCTGACAGGGGGGTCACCCCTCCACTTT; CDR3 protein: CASSRALTGGSPLHF
D gene: TRBD2; clone size: .; V gene: TRBV5-1; J gene: TRBJ2-1; CDR3 DNA: TGCGCCAGCAGCTTCGGGACTAGCTCGTTAGGGGAGCAGTTCTTC; CDR3 protein: CASSFGTSSLGEQFF
D gene: TRBD1; clone size: few; V gene: TRBV6-1; J gene: TRBJ2-7; CDR3 DNA: TGTGCCAGCAGTGAATGGGCAGGGGGCATCTACGAGCAGTACTTC; CDR3 protein: CASSEWAGGIYEQYF
D gene: .; clone size: .; V gene: TRBV20-1; J gene: TRBJ2-7; CDR3 DNA: TGTAGCATAGCGTTAAACTACGAGCAGTACTTC; CDR3 protein: CSIALNYEQYF
D gene: .; clone size: .; V gene: TRBV3-1/TRBV3-2; J gene: TRBJ2-5; CDR3 DNA: TGTGCCAGCAGCCGGAGGGCAAACCAAGAGACCCAGTACTTC; CDR3 protein: CASSRRANQETQYF
D gene: .; clone size: few; V gene: TRBV3-1/TRBV3-2; J gene: TRBJ1-2; CDR3 DNA: TGTGCCAGCAGCCAATCAGTGTTGGGCTACACCTTC; CDR3 protein: CASSQSVLGYTF
D gene: TRBD1; clone size: once; V gene: TRBV29-1; J gene: TRBJ2-7; CDR3 DNA: TGCAGCGGCGGACAGGCGGACCCTGAGCAGTACTTC; CDR3 protein: CSGGQADPEQYF
D gene: .; clone size: .; V gene: TRBV5-5; J gene: TRBJ2-3; CDR3 DNA: TGTGCCAGCAGCTTGTATCAGGTTGGGTTGGGCACAGATACGCAGTATTTT; CDR3 protein: CASSLYQVGLGTDTQYF
D gene: .; clone size: .; V gene: TRBV29-1; J gene: TRBJ1-1; CDR3 DNA: TGCAGCGCGTTTAATATGAACACTGAAGCTTTCTTT; CDR3 protein: CSAFNMNTEAFF
D gene: .; clone size: few; V gene: TRBV19; J gene: TRBJ2-6; CDR3 DNA: TGTGCCAGTACTCCTCCTGGGGCCAACGTCCTGACTTTC; CDR3 protein: CASTPPGANVLTF
D gene: .; clone size: .; V gene: TRBV7-2; J gene: TRBJ2-1; CDR3 DNA: TGTGCCAGCAGCCCTACCCGGGAAGATGAGCAGTTCTTC; CDR3 protein: CASSPTREDEQFF